This T cell receptor beta chain was observed in a study of blood T cell repertoires in COVID-19. Study as a whole: Sites across the United States, Italy and Spain contributed samples from acute and convalescent COVID-19. Nucleic acid was either cDNA or gDNA, and it came from T cells, B-cell-depleted T cells, or PBMCs.

Original processing methods: Reference gene primers were amplified, and this amplification served to estimate nucleated cell counts. Generated by immunoSEQ multiplex PCR, the TCRdb table keeps only in-frame clones and is missing some. That table furnishes V, J and clone size, whereas the DNA furnished D and trimming. Here the sample spans about 120,000 clones, 65% to 90% being singletons. The CDR3 has 14 residues. V lost 5 bases to trimming and J lost 5 bases; unmatched junction nucleotides: 5. CDR1 is KGHSH, CDR2 LQKENI, per germline. This chain links TRBV18 with TRBJ1-1, with TRBD1 identical over 10 bases. This clonotype was sampled from an elderly woman with acute or convalescent COVID-19. Sequencing was carried out using peripheral blood. The CDR3 DNA follows: TGTGCCAGCTCAGCCGGGACAGGGGTAACTGAAGCTTTCTTT. Amino acid sequence: CASSAGTGVTEAFF.